Each of the 20 T cell receptor beta chains below was sequenced from the same sample in a study of identical twins. From the 5' RACE reads, TCRdb called clonotypes with MiXCR, one entry per CDR3 protein. The sample gives 450,000 to 500,000 distinct CDR3 sequences, over 11% of which show up once; approximately 1% is in the top ten. This sample also belongs to another study, concerning yellow fever vaccine responses in identical twins.

The material sequenced was CD4+ T cells sorted from blood. The source of these receptors is a woman between 18 and 29 years old in good health.

Written as DNA, the CDR3 is TGTGCCAGCAGTATCGGACAGGGAAGGGGGCCTAGCGGGATCAATGAGCAGTTCTTC. Amino acid sequence: CASSIGQGRGPSGINEQFF. V is TRBV28 and J is TRBJ2-1; D perhaps matches TRBD2 (9 bases). V was clipped by 5 bases and J by 6 bases, with 29 bases between them. Germline V CDR1 and CDR2: MDHEN, SYDVKM. The CDR3 runs 19 residues.

CDR3 loop: CSVEYRVLSYNEQFF. The CDR3 DNA reads as TGCAGCGTTGAGTACAGGGTCCTTTCCTACAATGAGCAGTTCTTC. This sequence joins TRBV29-1 and TRBJ2-1, with D possibly TRBD1 on 6 matching bases. The CDR3 contains 15 residues. Germline CDR1 is SQVTM and CDR2 is ANQGSEA. V shed 3 bases and J shed 1 base, with 13 bases lying between them.

The rearrangement joins TRBV4-3 to TRBJ2-1; D possibly corresponds to TRBD1 (5 bases). The ends were cut back, 0 bases at V and 5 bases at J, with 11 bases in the middle. The length of the CDR3 is 15 residues. Germline V lookup: CDR1 LGHNA, CDR2 YSLEER. CDR3 protein: CASSQEPRVDNEQFF. The CDR3 nucleotides read TGCGCCAGCAGCCAAGAGCCCAGGGTGGACAATGAGCAGTTCTTC.

This clonotype showed up many times. V gene TRBV7-2 combines with J gene TRBJ2-7, with D unresolved. This CDR3 is built from 14 residues. V lost 1 base and J 0 bases, leaving 7 bases between the germline ends. The germline V gene encodes CDR1 SGHTA and CDR2 FQGNSA. CDR3: CASSLGPDSYEQYF. The CDR3 DNA sequence: TGTGCCAGCAGCTTAGGTCCAGACTCCTACGAGCAGTACTTC.

This chain uses TRBV6-2 or TRBV6-3 with TRBJ2-3, with no clear D. This CDR3 contains 15 residues. Germline CDR1 and CDR2: MNHEY and SVGEGT. Deletions cut 2 bases from V and 0 bases from J, with 9 bases between. The CDR3 protein is CASSYLAASTDTQYF. Here the CDR3 DNA reads TGTGCCAGCAGTTACCTGGCAGCCAGCACAGATACGCAGTATTTT.

A few counts support this clonotype. The rearrangement links TRBV5-1 to TRBJ1-1; no definite D call. The CDR3 is 13 amino acids. Germline assignment: CDR1 SGHRS and CDR2 YFSETQ. Trimming removed 5 bases from V and 1 base from J, with 9 bases in between. The CDR3: CASSGEGNTEAFF. The CDR3 DNA is TGCGCCAGCAGTGGGGAAGGGAACACTGAAGCTTTCTTT.

The chain links TRBV6-6 to TRBJ2-3, with D possibly being TRBD1 (5 bases). This CDR3 contains 11 residues. Trimming took 7 bases from V and 6 from J, leaving 8 bases between them. Germline lookup yields CDR1 MNHNY and CDR2 SVGAGI (reference sequence). The CDR3 loop reads CASKSGDTQYF. CDR3 nucleotide sequence: TGTGCCAGCAAATCAGGGGATACGCAGTATTTT.

This clonotype was counted only a few times. V usage is TRBV2 and J usage is TRBJ2-7, with D possibly matching TRBD2 (5 bases). The CDR3 sequence is 16 residues long. With 6 bases removed from V and 4 bases from J, the gap between germline ends came to 22 bases. The germline V gene encodes CDR1 SNHLY and CDR2 FYNNEI. The CDR3 nucleotides are TGTGCCAGCAGGGCGGAGAGAGCAGGCGGCGGGTACGAGCAGTACTTC. It codes for CASRAERAGGGYEQYF.

V is TRBV14 and J is TRBJ2-7; a weak D match, TRBD2 (6 bases). Trimming cost V 3 bases and J 3 bases, with 15 bases left between them. CDR3 size: 15 residues. CDR1 is SGHDN, CDR2 FVKESK, per germline. CDR3 DNA sequence: TGTGCCAGCAGCCATGCGGGACTGCCGTTCTACGAGCAGTACTTC. It translates to CASSHAGLPFYEQYF.

J is TRBJ2-1 and V is TRBV28, with 12 bases fitting TRBD2. CDR3 length equals 18 residues. The germline CDR1 and CDR2 sequences are MDHEN and SYDVKM. With V trimmed by 5 bases and J by 7 bases, 15 bases remained unmatched. This chain's CDR3 is CASSRRTSGMGSGNEQFF. In nucleotides, the CDR3 is TGTGCCAGCAGTCGGCGGACTAGCGGGATGGGTTCGGGAAATGAGCAGTTCTTC.

The sample holds a few counts of this clonotype. The chain couples TRBV5-1 to TRBJ1-1; weak D call: TRBD1 (6 bases). Germline V CDR1 and CDR2: SGHRS, YFSETQ. CDR3 length: 15 residues. V gave up 0 bases and J gave up 3 bases, with 12 bases separating them. The CDR3 protein is CASSLEAGEYTEAFF. CDR3 bases: TGCGCCAGCAGCTTGGAGGCAGGGGAATACACTGAAGCTTTCTTT. The whole variable domain, remainder taken from reference TRBV5-1 and TRBJ1-1, is KAGVTQTPRYLIKTRGQQVTLSCSPISGHRSVSWYQQTPGQGLQFLFEYFSETQRNKGNFPGRFSGRQFSNSRSEMNVSTLELGDSALYLCASSLEAGEYTEAFFGQGTRLTVV.

The table lists this clonotype with a few counts. A read error may account for a junction end that differs from germline. This chain joins TRBV7-7 and TRBJ2-3; tentatively, D is TRBD1 (7 bases). Per the germline V gene, CDR1 is SSHAT and CDR2 is FNYEAQ (reference sequence). The CDR3 runs to 16 residues. The CDR3: CASSLGTGGGVDTQYF. In nucleotides, the CDR3 is TGTGCTAGCAGCTTGGGTACTGGAGGGGGCGTCGATACGCAGTATTTT.

This clonotype turned up a few times. This chain connects TRBV7-2 to TRBJ2-5, with D hard to call. The CDR3 is 12 residues long. V was cut by 5 bases and J by 3 bases, with 7 bases left in between. CDR1 is SGHTA, CDR2 FQGNSA, per germline. CDR3 sequence (DNA): TGTGCCAGCAGCCGCTCCAAAGAGACCCAGTACTTC. It specifies CASSRSKETQYF.

The chain couples TRBV27 to TRBJ2-7; D is undetermined. V was cut by 4 bases and J by 0 bases, with 16 bases left in between. This CDR3 is built from 16 residues. Looked up from germline, CDR1 is MNHEY and CDR2 is SMNVEV (reference sequence). The DNA for the CDR3 is TGTGCCAGCAGTTACTCCCTCGTGAAGAGCTCCTACGAGCAGTACTTC. This translates into CASSYSLVKSSYEQYF.

The J gene is TRBJ2-1, the V gene TRBV5-1; weak D call: TRBD2 (5 bases). Trimming shortened V by 4 bases and J by 4 bases, and 15 bases separated the two germline ends. Germline V gene lookup returns CDR1 SGHRS and CDR2 YFSETQ. The CDR3 spans 15 residues. CDR3 loop: CASSPAGSAYNEQFF. The CDR3 bases are TGCGCCAGCAGCCCGGCGGGTAGCGCTTACAATGAGCAGTTCTTC.

Written as DNA, the CDR3 is TGTGCCAGCAGTTTACAGGGGCTCACTGAAGCTTTCTTT. It codes for CASSLQGLTEAFF. The chain combines TRBV28 with TRBJ1-1; possibly TRBD1 for D (6 bases). From germline, CDR1 is MDHEN and CDR2 SYDVKM. V lost 2 bases and J lost 4, with 8 bases in between. The CDR3 length is 13 residues.

This clonotype was detected a few times. The CDR3 here is CSVSLGANEQFF. DNA for the CDR3: TGCAGCGTTTCCCTAGGCGCCAATGAGCAGTTCTTC. The rearrangement links TRBV29-1 to TRBJ2-1; D not resolved. Germline CDR1 is SQVTM and CDR2 is ANQGSEA. The CDR3 runs to 12 residues. Trimming removed 5 bases at V and 6 bases at J, with 11 bases between.

V gene TRBV23-1 combines with J gene TRBJ2-3; maybe TRBD2 (6 bases). Being an ORF, TRBV23-1 has a function that is uncertain. The CDR3 consists of 17 residues. Deletions cut 7 bases from V and 1 base from J, with 21 bases between. The CDR3 loop reads CASTGLRAGICTDTQYF. In nucleotides, the CDR3 is TGCGCCAGCACCGGACTGAGAGCGGGTATCTGCACAGATACGCAGTATTTT.

This clonotype was recorded many times. The chain recombines TRBV29-1 with TRBJ1-2, with 7 nucleotides matching TRBD1. Germline CDR1 SQVTM, CDR2 ANQGSEA. The CDR3 is made up of 15 amino acids. After removal of 1 base from V and 4 bases from J, the junction contained 9 bases not matched to a gene. The CDR3 loop is CSVEGVLGTAYGYTF. The CDR3 bases are TGCAGCGTTGAAGGGGTGTTAGGGACAGCCTATGGCTACACCTTC.

The sample holds a few counts of this clonotype. The J gene is TRBJ1-1, the V gene TRBV11-2; D is unresolved. This CDR3 is built from 18 residues. Trimming took off 5 bases at V and 4 bases at J, with 26 bases between the two ends. In germline, CDR1 is SGHAT, CDR2 FQNNGV. The CDR3 is CASSTGWGMLGLGTEAFF. The CDR3 DNA reads TGTGCCAGCAGCACCGGGTGGGGAATGCTGGGTCTCGGCACTGAAGCTTTCTTT.